This T cell receptor beta chain was identified during a study of type 1 regulatory T cells. Study summary: This in vitro CD4 product, T-allo10, is enriched for Tr1 cells and alloantigen-specific.

TCRdb analysed the reads with MiXCR anew, one entry per CDR3 protein. The sample has 80,000 to 100,000 distinct CDR3 sequences; about a third are singletons. The specimen was CD4+ T cells, either the whole sample or a sorted fraction (not recorded which). The sequence was obtained from a human donor in good health.

The CDR3 DNA follows: TGTGCCAGCAGTGAAACAGCGAACACTGAAGCTTTCTTT. Encoded protein: CASSETANTEAFF. The V gene is TRBV6-2 or TRBV6-3, the J gene TRBJ1-1; no clear D gene. CDR1 MNHEY and CDR2 SVGEGT come from the germline V gene. V lost 5 bases and J lost 1, with 8 bases in between. The CDR3 runs to 13 residues.